This TCR beta chain appears in the sequencing data of a study of regulatory T cells in long-lasting Graves disease. This clonotype showed up many times. Relying on iRepertoire HTBI primers and Arm-PCR of CDR3 regions, the team built TCR beta libraries. TCRdb re-called the multiplex PCR reads through MiXCR, storing one row per CDR3 protein. The sample has under 500,000 distinct CDR3 sequences, around 20% seen once. The germline V gene encodes CDR1 SGHVS and CDR2 FNYEAQ. Trimming stripped 7 bases from V and 7 bases from J, with 19 bases between. The CDR3 totals 14 residues. Time point in this sample: persistent/refractory GD, antithyroid drugs over 5 years with positive TRAb. Isolated PBMC RNA provided the starting material for the TCR library.

The gene calls are TRBV7-6 and TRBJ1-1; D may be TRBD1 (5 bases). This clonotype was obtained from a female donor with Graves disease. The material sequenced was peripheral blood mononuclear cells (PBMCs), taken when the disease was refractory, from a patient treated with antithyroid drugs. CDR3 sequence reads: CASTLSGGGGEAFF. The CDR3, as DNA: TGTGCCAGCACCCTTAGCGGGGGAGGCGGTGAAGCTTTCTTT.